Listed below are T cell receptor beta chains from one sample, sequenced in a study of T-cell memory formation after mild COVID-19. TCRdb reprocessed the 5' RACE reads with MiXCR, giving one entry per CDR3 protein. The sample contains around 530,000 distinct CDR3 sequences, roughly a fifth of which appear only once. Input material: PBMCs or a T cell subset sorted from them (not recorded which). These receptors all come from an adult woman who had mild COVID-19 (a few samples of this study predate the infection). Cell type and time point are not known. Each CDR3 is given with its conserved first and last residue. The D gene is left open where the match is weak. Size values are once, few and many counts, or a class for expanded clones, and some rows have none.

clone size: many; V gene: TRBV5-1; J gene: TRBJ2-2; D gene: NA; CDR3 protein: CASSLVVGPGELFF; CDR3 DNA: TGCGCCAGCAGCTTGGTAGTAGGCCCCGGGGAGCTGTTTTTT
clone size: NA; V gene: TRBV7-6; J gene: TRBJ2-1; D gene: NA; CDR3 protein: CASSLSHEQFF; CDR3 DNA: TGTGCCAGCAGCTTATCCCATGAGCAGTTCTTC
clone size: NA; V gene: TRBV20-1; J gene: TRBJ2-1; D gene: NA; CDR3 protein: CSARDLGTPREEEQFF; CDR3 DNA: TGCAGTGCTAGAGATTTGGGTACTCCCCGTGAAGAGGAGCAGTTCTTC
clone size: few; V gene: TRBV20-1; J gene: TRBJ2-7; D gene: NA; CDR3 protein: CSASGRPLYEQYF; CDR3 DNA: TGCAGTGCTAGCGGGCGACCACTCTACGAGCAGTACTTC
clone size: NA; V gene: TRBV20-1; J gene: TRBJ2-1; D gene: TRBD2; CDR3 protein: CSARPERERGHEQFF; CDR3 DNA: TGCAGTGCTAGACCTGAGCGGGAGCGGGGTCATGAGCAGTTCTTC
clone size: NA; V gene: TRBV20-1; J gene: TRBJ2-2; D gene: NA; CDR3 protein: CSAREATANTGELFF; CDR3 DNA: TGCAGTGCTAGAGAGGCAACCGCGAACACCGGGGAGCTGTTTTTT
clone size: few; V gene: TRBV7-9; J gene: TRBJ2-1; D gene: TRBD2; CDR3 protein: CASSPPGAGEQFF; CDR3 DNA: TGTGCCAGCAGCCCCCCGGGAGCGGGAGAGCAGTTCTTC
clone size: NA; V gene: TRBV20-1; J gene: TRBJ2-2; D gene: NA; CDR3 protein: CSARTSGLLAGELFF; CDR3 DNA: TGCAGTGCTAGGACCTCGGGACTTCTGGCCGGGGAGCTGTTTTTT
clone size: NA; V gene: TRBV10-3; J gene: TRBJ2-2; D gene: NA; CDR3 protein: CAIAGNMNTGELFF; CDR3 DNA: TGTGCCATCGCAGGGAACATGAACACCGGGGAGCTGTTTTTT
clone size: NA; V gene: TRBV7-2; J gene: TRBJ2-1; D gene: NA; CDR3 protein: CASSLAYGDEQFF; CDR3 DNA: TGTGCCAGCAGCTTAGCTTACGGGGATGAGCAGTTCTTC
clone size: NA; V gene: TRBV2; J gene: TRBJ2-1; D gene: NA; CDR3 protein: CASRYANEQFF; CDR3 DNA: TGTGCCAGCAGATATGCCAATGAGCAGTTCTTC
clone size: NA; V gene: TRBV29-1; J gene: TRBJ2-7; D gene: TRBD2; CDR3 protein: CSARTSGATAWYF; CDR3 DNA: TGCAGCGCTCGGACTAGCGGGGCCACGGCTTGGTACTTC
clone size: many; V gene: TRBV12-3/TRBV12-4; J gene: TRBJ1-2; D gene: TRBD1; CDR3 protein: CASGGTVYGYTF; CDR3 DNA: TGTGCCAGCGGGGGGACAGTCTATGGCTACACCTTC
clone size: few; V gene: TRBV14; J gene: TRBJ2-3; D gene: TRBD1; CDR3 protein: CASSPGTGLLDTQYF; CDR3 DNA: TGTGCCAGCAGCCCCGGGACAGGGTTGTTAGATACGCAGTATTTT
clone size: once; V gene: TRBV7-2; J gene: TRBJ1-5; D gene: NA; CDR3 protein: CASSTRGDQPQHF; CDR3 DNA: TGTGCCAGCAGCACAAGGGGAGACCAGCCCCAGCATTTT
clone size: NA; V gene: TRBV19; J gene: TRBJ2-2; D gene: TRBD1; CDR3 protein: CASGTGPTELFF; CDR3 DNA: TGTGCCTCCGGGACAGGTCCCACGGAGCTGTTTTTT
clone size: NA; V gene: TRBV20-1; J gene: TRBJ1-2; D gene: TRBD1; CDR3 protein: CSAMDRAANYGYTF; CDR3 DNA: TGCAGTGCTATGGACAGGGCAGCTAACTATGGCTACACCTTC
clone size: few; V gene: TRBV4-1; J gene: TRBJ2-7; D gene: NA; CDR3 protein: CASSQDPAGLASYEQYF; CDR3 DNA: TGCGCCAGCAGCCAAGATCCCGCGGGGCTCGCCTCCTACGAGCAGTACTTC
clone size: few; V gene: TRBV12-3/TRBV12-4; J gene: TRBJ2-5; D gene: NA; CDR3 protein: CASSSVAVTETQYF; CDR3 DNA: TGTGCCAGCAGTTCTGTAGCTGTGACAGAGACCCAGTACTTC
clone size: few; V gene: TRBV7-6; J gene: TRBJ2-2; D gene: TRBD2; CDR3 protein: CASSLAGTSLNTGELFF; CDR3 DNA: TGTGCCAGCAGCTTAGCGGGGACTAGCTTGAACACCGGGGAGCTGTTTTTT
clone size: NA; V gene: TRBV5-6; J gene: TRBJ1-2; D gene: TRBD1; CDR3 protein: CASSSGTGDYGYTF; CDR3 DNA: TGTGCCAGCAGTTCCGGGACAGGGGACTATGGCTACACCTTC
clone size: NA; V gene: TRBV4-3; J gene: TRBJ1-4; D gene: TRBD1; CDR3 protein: CASSRRQGAVNEKLFF; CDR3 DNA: TGCGCCAGCAGCCGCCGTCAGGGGGCTGTCAATGAAAAACTGTTTTTT
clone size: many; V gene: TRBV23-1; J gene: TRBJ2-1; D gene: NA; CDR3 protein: CASLNFTGMALYNEQFF; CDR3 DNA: TGCGCCAGCCTTAACTTTACAGGGATGGCGCTCTACAATGAGCAGTTCTTC
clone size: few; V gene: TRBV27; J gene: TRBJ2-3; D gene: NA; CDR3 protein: CASSGWGSTDTQYF; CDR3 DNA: TGTGCCAGCAGTGGGTGGGGTAGCACAGATACGCAGTATTTT
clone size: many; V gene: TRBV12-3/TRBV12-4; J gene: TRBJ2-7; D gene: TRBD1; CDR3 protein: CASSPSDRGYEQYF; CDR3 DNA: TGTGCCAGCAGTCCATCGGACAGGGGATACGAGCAGTACTTC
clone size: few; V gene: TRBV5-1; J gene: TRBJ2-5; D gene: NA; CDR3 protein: CASSSQGYTSQETQYF; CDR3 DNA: TGCGCCAGCAGCTCGCAAGGCTACACCTCCCAAGAGACCCAGTACTTC
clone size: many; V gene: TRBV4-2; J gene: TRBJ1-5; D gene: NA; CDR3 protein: CASSQVRLSGSSNQPQHF; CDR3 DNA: TGTGCCAGCAGCCAAGTTAGGCTTTCGGGGTCTAGCAATCAGCCCCAGCATTTT
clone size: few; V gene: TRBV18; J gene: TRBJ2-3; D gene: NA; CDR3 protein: CASSYKSSTDTQYF; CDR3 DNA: TGTGCCAGCTCATACAAGTCTAGCACAGATACGCAGTATTTT
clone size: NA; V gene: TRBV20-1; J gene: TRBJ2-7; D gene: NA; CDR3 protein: CSARRNLNEQYF; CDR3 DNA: TGCAGTGCTAGACGGAATCTAAACGAGCAGTACTTC
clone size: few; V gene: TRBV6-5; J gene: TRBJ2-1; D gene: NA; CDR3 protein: CASSQRTSYNEQFF; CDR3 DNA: TGTGCCAGCAGTCAGCGGACCTCCTACAATGAGCAGTTCTTC
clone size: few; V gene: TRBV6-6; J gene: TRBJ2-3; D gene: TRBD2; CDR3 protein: CASKREGHTDTQYF; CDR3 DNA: TGTGCCAGCAAGCGGGAGGGCCACACAGATACGCAGTATTTT
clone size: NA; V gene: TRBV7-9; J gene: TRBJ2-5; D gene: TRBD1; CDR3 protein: CASSSKIGQGQETQYF; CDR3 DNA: TGTGCCAGCAGCTCTAAAATCGGACAGGGCCAAGAGACCCAGTACTTC
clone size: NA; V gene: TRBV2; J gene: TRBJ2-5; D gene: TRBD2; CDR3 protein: CASRADPGGQETQYF; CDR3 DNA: TGTGCCAGCAGAGCCGACCCGGGAGGGCAAGAGACCCAGTACTTC
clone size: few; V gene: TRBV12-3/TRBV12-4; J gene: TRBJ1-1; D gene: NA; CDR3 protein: CASSFFRWTENTEAFF; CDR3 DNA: TGTGCCAGCAGTTTTTTTCGGTGGACGGAGAACACTGAAGCTTTCTTT
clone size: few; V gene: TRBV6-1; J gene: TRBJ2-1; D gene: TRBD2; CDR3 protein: CASSELGGGNNEQFF; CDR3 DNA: TGTGCCAGCAGTGAACTGGGGGGGGGGAACAATGAGCAGTTCTTC
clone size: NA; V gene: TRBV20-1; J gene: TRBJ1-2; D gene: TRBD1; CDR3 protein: CSASDRGARGYTF; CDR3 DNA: TGCAGTGCTAGTGACAGGGGCGCGAGGGGCTACACCTTC
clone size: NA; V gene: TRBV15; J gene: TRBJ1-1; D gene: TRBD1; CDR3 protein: CATSREGKGANTEAFF; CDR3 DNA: TGTGCCACCAGCAGAGAAGGTAAGGGGGCGAACACTGAAGCTTTCTTT
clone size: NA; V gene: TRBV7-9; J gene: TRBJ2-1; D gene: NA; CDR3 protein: CASSPPDLRSYNEQFF; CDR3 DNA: TGTGCCAGCAGCCCCCCCGACTTGCGCTCCTACAATGAGCAGTTCTTC
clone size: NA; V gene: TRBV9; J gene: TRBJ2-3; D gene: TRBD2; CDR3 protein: CASSPSQAGLRSTDTQYF; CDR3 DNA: TGTGCCAGCAGCCCTAGCCAAGCGGGGCTCCGAAGCACAGATACGCAGTATTTT
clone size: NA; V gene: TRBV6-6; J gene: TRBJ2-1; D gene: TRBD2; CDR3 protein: CASRPPWRGGNEQFF; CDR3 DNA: TGTGCCAGCAGGCCACCTTGGCGGGGGGGGAATGAGCAGTTCTTC
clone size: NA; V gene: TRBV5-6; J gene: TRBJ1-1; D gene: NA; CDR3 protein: CASSFNIGLGTEAFF; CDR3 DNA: TGTGCCAGCAGCTTTAATATCGGCCTCGGGACTGAAGCTTTCTTT
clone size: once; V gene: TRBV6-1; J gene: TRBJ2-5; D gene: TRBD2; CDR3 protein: CASSIFGLAGDGETQYF; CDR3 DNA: TGTGCCAGCAGTATCTTTGGACTAGCGGGAGACGGGGAGACCCAGTACTTC
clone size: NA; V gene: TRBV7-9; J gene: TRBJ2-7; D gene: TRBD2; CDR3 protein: CASEGTSGRVRESHEQYF; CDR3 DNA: TGTGCCAGCGAGGGGACTAGCGGGAGGGTCCGGGAGTCCCACGAGCAGTACTTC
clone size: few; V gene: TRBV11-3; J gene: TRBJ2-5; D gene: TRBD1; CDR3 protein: CASNSRGRETQYF; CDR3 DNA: TGTGCCAGCAACTCGAGGGGGCGGGAGACCCAGTACTTC
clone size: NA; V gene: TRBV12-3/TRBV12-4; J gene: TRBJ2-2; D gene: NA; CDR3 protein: CASSLRSRHTGELFF; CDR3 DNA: TGTGCCAGCAGTTTGAGGTCGAGGCACACCGGGGAGCTGTTTTTT
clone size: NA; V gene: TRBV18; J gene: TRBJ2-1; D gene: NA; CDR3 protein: CASSPRDSRRVGYNEQFF; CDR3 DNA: TGTGCCAGCTCACCACGGGACTCGCGGAGGGTGGGCTACAATGAGCAGTTCTTC
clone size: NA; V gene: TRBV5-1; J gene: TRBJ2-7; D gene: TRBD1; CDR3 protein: CASSLGDRESGQYF; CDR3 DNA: TGCGCCAGCAGCTTGGGGGACAGGGAGTCTGGGCAGTACTTC
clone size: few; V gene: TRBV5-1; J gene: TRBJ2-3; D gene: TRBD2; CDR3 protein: CASSNGLSGRITDTQYF; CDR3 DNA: TGCGCCAGCAGCAATGGACTAAGCGGGAGGATAACAGATACGCAGTATTTT
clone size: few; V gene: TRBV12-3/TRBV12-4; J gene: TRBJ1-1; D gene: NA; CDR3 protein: CASMSFLGQNNTEAFF; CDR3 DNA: TGTGCCAGTATGTCTTTTTTAGGGCAGAACAACACTGAAGCTTTCTTT